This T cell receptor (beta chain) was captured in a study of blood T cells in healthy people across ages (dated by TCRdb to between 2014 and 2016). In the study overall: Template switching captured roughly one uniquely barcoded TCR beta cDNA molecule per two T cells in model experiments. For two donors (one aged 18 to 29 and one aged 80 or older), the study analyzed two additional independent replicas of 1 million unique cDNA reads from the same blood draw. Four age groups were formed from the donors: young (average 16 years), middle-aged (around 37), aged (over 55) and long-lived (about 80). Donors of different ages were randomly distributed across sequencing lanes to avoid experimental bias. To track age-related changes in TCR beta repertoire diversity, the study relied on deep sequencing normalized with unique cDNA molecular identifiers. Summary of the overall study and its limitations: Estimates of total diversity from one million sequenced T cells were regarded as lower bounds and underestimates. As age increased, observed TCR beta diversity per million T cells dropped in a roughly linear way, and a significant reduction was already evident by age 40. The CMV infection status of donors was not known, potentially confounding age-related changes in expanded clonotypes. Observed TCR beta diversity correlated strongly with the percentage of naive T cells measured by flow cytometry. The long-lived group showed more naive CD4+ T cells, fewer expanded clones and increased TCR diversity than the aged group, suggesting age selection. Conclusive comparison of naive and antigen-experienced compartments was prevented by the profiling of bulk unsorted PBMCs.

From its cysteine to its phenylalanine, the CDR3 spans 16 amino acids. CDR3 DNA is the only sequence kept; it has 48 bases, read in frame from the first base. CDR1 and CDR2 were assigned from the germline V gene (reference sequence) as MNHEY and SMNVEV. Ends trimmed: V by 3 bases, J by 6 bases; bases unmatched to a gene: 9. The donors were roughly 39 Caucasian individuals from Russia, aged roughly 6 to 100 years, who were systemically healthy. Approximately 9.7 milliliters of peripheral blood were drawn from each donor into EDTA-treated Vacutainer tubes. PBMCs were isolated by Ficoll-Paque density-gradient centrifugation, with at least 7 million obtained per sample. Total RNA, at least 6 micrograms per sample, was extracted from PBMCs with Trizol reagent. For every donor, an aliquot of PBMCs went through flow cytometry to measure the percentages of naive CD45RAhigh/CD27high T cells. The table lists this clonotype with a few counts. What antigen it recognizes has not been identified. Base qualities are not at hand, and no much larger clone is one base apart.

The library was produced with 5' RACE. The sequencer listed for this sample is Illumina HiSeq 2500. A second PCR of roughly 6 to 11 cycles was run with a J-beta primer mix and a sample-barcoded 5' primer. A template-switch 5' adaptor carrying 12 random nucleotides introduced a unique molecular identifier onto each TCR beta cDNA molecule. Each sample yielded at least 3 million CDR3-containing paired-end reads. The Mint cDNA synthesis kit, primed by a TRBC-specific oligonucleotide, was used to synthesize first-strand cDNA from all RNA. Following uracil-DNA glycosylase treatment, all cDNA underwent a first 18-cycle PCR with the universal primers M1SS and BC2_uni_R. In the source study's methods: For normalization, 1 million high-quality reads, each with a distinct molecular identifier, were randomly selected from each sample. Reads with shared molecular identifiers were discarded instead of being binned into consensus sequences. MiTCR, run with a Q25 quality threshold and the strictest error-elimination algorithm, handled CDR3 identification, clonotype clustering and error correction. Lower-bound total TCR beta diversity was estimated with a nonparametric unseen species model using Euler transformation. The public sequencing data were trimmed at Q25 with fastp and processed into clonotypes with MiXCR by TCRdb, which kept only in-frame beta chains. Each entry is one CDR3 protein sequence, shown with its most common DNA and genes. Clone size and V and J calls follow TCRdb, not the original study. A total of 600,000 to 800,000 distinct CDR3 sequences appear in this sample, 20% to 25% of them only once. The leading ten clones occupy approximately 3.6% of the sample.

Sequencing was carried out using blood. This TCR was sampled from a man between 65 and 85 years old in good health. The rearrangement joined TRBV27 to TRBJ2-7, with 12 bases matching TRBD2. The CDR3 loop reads CASSFDRLAGVPEQYF. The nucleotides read TGTGCCAGCAGTTTTGATCGACTAGCGGGAGTTCCCGAGCAGTACTTC.